This is a list of T cell receptor beta chains from one sample in a study of T cell repertoires in cytomegalovirus infection. A single record per CDR3 protein comes from TCRdb applying MiXCR to the reads. The table has about 140,000 distinct CDR3 sequences, roughly 6% seen once; the top ten hold more than 15%. Specimen: PBMCs. Receptors were obtained from a human donor in good health (CMV status not recorded). Some clones in this sample may be carry-over from other donors' samples. CDR3s include the opening cysteine and the closing phenylalanine or tryptophan. The order of the fields is J gene, D gene, clone size, V gene, CDR3 DNA, CDR3 protein. A D gene is named only where the DNA matches it firmly. Only part of the rows carry a size: once, few, many, or a class if the clone is expanded.

j_gene: TRBJ1-1; d_gene: NA; abundance: NA; v_gene: TRBV20-1; CDR3nt: TGCAGTGCTAGAGATGGGGTGAACACTGAAGCTTTCTTT; CDR3aa: CSARDGVNTEAFF
j_gene: TRBJ2-1; d_gene: TRBD2; abundance: NA; v_gene: TRBV6-1; CDR3nt: TGTGCCAGCAGTTACAGGACCGGGACTAGGAGGCACAATGAGCAGTTCTTC; CDR3aa: CASSYRTGTRRHNEQFF
j_gene: TRBJ1-6; d_gene: NA; abundance: many; v_gene: TRBV7-8; CDR3nt: TGTGCCAGCAGCTTTCGGGACGGCTATAATTCACCCCTCCACTTT; CDR3aa: CASSFRDGYNSPLHF
j_gene: TRBJ2-6; d_gene: NA; abundance: NA; v_gene: TRBV2; CDR3nt: TGTGCCAGCCACTCTGGGGCCAACGTCCTGACTTTC; CDR3aa: CASHSGANVLTF
j_gene: TRBJ1-1; d_gene: NA; abundance: many; v_gene: TRBV4-2; CDR3nt: TGTGCCAGCAGCCAAGATCCACAGGGAGGATGGACTGAAGCTTTCTTT; CDR3aa: CASSQDPQGGWTEAFF
j_gene: TRBJ1-3; d_gene: NA; abundance: NA; v_gene: TRBV4-1; CDR3nt: TGTGCCAGCAGCCAGAGGTCTGGAAACACCATATATTTT; CDR3aa: CASSQRSGNTIYF
j_gene: TRBJ2-3; d_gene: TRBD2; abundance: many; v_gene: TRBV15; CDR3nt: TGTGCCACCAGCAGAGTTGGGGGGGGCACAGATACGCAGTATTTT; CDR3aa: CATSRVGGGTDTQYF
j_gene: TRBJ2-2; d_gene: NA; abundance: many; v_gene: TRBV14; CDR3nt: TGTGCCAGCAGCCAAGATATATACGGGGCGAACACCGGGGAGCTGTTTTTT; CDR3aa: CASSQDIYGANTGELFF
j_gene: TRBJ2-7; d_gene: TRBD1; abundance: many; v_gene: TRBV7-9; CDR3nt: TGTGCCAGCAGCTCAACCGGGACAGCCTCCTACGAGCAGTACTTC; CDR3aa: CASSSTGTASYEQYF
j_gene: TRBJ2-5; d_gene: NA; abundance: many; v_gene: TRBV29-1; CDR3nt: TGCAGCGTTGAAGTTATAACGGGAGAGACCCAGTACTTC; CDR3aa: CSVEVITGETQYF
j_gene: TRBJ2-7; d_gene: NA; abundance: many; v_gene: TRBV7-2; CDR3nt: TGTGCCAGCAGCTATCGGGGCAGCGACTACGAGCAGTACTTC; CDR3aa: CASSYRGSDYEQYF
j_gene: TRBJ1-3; d_gene: NA; abundance: many; v_gene: TRBV14; CDR3nt: TGTGCCAGCAGCCAAGAGGCCCCGGGACGGGTTCACACCATATATTTT; CDR3aa: CASSQEAPGRVHTIYF
j_gene: TRBJ1-3; d_gene: NA; abundance: many; v_gene: TRBV4-3; CDR3nt: TGCGCCAGCAGCCAAGATCCTACAGCAGACTCTGGAAACACCATATATTTT; CDR3aa: CASSQDPTADSGNTIYF
j_gene: TRBJ1-2; d_gene: TRBD1; abundance: NA; v_gene: TRBV28; CDR3nt: TGTGCCAGCAGTTCCTATCCTGGGACAGGTTATGGCTACACCTTC; CDR3aa: CASSSYPGTGYGYTF
j_gene: TRBJ2-2; d_gene: NA; abundance: many; v_gene: TRBV5-1; CDR3nt: TGCGCCAGCAGCTTGGATGGCAGGAAAAACACCGGGGAGCTGTTTTTT; CDR3aa: CASSLDGRKNTGELFF
j_gene: TRBJ1-1; d_gene: NA; abundance: many; v_gene: TRBV6-5; CDR3nt: TGTGCCAGCACCATGACCGTCTGGGGGGCAGGGTGGTCTGAAGCTTTCTTT; CDR3aa: CASTMTVWGAGWSEAFF
j_gene: TRBJ2-3; d_gene: NA; abundance: many; v_gene: TRBV7-2; CDR3nt: TGTGCCAGCAGCTTAGACATGACAGGAGATACGCAGTATTTT; CDR3aa: CASSLDMTGDTQYF
j_gene: TRBJ1-3; d_gene: NA; abundance: few; v_gene: TRBV5-1; CDR3nt: TGCGCCAGCAGCTTGCCCTTGGACTCTGGAAACACCATATATTTT; CDR3aa: CASSLPLDSGNTIYF
j_gene: TRBJ1-1; d_gene: NA; abundance: NA; v_gene: TRBV4-1; CDR3nt: TGCGCCAGCAGCCAAGGGACACAGGGTACTCTTGAAGCTTTCTTT; CDR3aa: CASSQGTQGTLEAFF
j_gene: TRBJ2-1; d_gene: TRBD2; abundance: many; v_gene: TRBV4-3; CDR3nt: TGCGCCAGCAGCCAAGTTCTTCGGGGGGAGACGGGGGAGCAGTTCTTC; CDR3aa: CASSQVLRGETGEQFF
j_gene: TRBJ1-1; d_gene: TRBD1; abundance: many; v_gene: TRBV9; CDR3nt: TGTGCCAGCAGCGTAGGGTCAGGGGGGACTGAAGCTTTCTTT; CDR3aa: CASSVGSGGTEAFF
j_gene: TRBJ2-7; d_gene: TRBD1; abundance: many; v_gene: TRBV7-2; CDR3nt: TGTGCCAGCAGCCGTGGGACAGGGAGCTCCTACGAGCAGTACTTC; CDR3aa: CASSRGTGSSYEQYF
j_gene: TRBJ2-3; d_gene: NA; abundance: many; v_gene: TRBV20-1; CDR3nt: TGCAGTGCTCCTGGAAGGAGGGGTACAGATACGCAGTATTTT; CDR3aa: CSAPGRRGTDTQYF
j_gene: TRBJ2-3; d_gene: NA; abundance: few; v_gene: TRBV18; CDR3nt: TGTGCCAGCTCACCACCGGGGATAGATACGCAGTATTTT; CDR3aa: CASSPPGIDTQYF
j_gene: TRBJ2-7; d_gene: NA; abundance: NA; v_gene: TRBV20-1; CDR3nt: TGCAGTGTCAGAGGGGGTTTCCTGCGCGAGCAGTACTTC; CDR3aa: CSVRGGFLREQYF
j_gene: TRBJ1-4; d_gene: NA; abundance: many; v_gene: TRBV2; CDR3nt: TGTGCCAGCAGTGCATCCGGGACCACTAATGAAAAACTGTTTTTT; CDR3aa: CASSASGTTNEKLFF
j_gene: TRBJ2-3; d_gene: NA; abundance: many; v_gene: TRBV7-2; CDR3nt: TGTGCCAGCAGCTTAGGCGGTGGGGTTCCAGATACGCAGTATTTT; CDR3aa: CASSLGGGVPDTQYF
j_gene: TRBJ1-2; d_gene: NA; abundance: few; v_gene: TRBV20-1; CDR3nt: TGCAGTGCTAGAGATGTGGGCAGTAGCCTCTATGGCTACACCTTC; CDR3aa: CSARDVGSSLYGYTF
j_gene: TRBJ2-1; d_gene: NA; abundance: NA; v_gene: TRBV12-3/TRBV12-4; CDR3nt: TGTGCCAGCAGTCCCCGGGCAGATGGCAATGAGCAGTTCTTC; CDR3aa: CASSPRADGNEQFF
j_gene: TRBJ1-2; d_gene: NA; abundance: many; v_gene: TRBV7-2; CDR3nt: TGTGCCAGCAGCTTAGCGGGGGGGAACTATGGCTACACCTTC; CDR3aa: CASSLAGGNYGYTF
j_gene: TRBJ2-7; d_gene: NA; abundance: few; v_gene: TRBV7-9; CDR3nt: TGTGCCAGCAGCTTAGGGGGGCGCGGGGACGAGCAGTACTTC; CDR3aa: CASSLGGRGDEQYF
j_gene: TRBJ2-1; d_gene: NA; abundance: few; v_gene: TRBV18; CDR3nt: TGTGCCAGCTCACCACCGAAGAGAAGGGGCTCCTACAATGAGCAGTTCTTC; CDR3aa: CASSPPKRRGSYNEQFF
j_gene: TRBJ1-5; d_gene: NA; abundance: many; v_gene: TRBV19; CDR3nt: TGTGCCAGTAGAGTCAGGGACAATCAGCCCCAGCATTTT; CDR3aa: CASRVRDNQPQHF
j_gene: TRBJ2-5; d_gene: TRBD2; abundance: many; v_gene: TRBV5-1; CDR3nt: TGCGCCAGCAGCTTCGGACTAGCGGGGGAGCAAGAGACCCAGTACTTC; CDR3aa: CASSFGLAGEQETQYF
j_gene: TRBJ1-5; d_gene: NA; abundance: many; v_gene: TRBV27; CDR3nt: TGTGCCAGCAGTCTCGCTGTGGGTGCCAATCAGCCCCAGCATTTT; CDR3aa: CASSLAVGANQPQHF
j_gene: TRBJ2-1; d_gene: NA; abundance: many; v_gene: TRBV11-1; CDR3nt: TGTGCCAGCAGCGCTCGCTCCCCACAGGGTATCGATGAGCAGTTCTTC; CDR3aa: CASSARSPQGIDEQFF
j_gene: TRBJ1-2; d_gene: NA; abundance: many; v_gene: TRBV7-2; CDR3nt: TGTGCCAGCAGCTTAGCGGGGGGGGCCTCCTATGGCTACACCTTC; CDR3aa: CASSLAGGASYGYTF
j_gene: TRBJ2-2; d_gene: TRBD2; abundance: many; v_gene: TRBV12-3/TRBV12-4; CDR3nt: TGTGCCAGCAGTTTTGGAGCGGGAAACACCGGGGAGCTGTTTTTT; CDR3aa: CASSFGAGNTGELFF
j_gene: TRBJ2-5; d_gene: TRBD1; abundance: many; v_gene: TRBV29-1; CDR3nt: TGCAGCGTTGAAGATTGGGGACAGGGGGGCGAGACCCAGTACTTC; CDR3aa: CSVEDWGQGGETQYF
j_gene: TRBJ2-2; d_gene: NA; abundance: many; v_gene: TRBV27; CDR3nt: TGTGCCAGCAGTTTAACAGGAGGCAGGGCTTACACCGGGGAGCTGTTTTTT; CDR3aa: CASSLTGGRAYTGELFF
j_gene: TRBJ2-3; d_gene: NA; abundance: many; v_gene: TRBV7-2; CDR3nt: TGTGCCAGCAGCTTAGCGGGCTGGAAGGCAGATACGCAGTATTTT; CDR3aa: CASSLAGWKADTQYF
j_gene: TRBJ2-7; d_gene: NA; abundance: many; v_gene: TRBV9; CDR3nt: TGTGCCAGCAGCGTAGAGGCGGGGAGATCCTACGAGCAGTACTTC; CDR3aa: CASSVEAGRSYEQYF
j_gene: TRBJ1-4; d_gene: NA; abundance: many; v_gene: TRBV7-2; CDR3nt: TGTGTCAGCAGCCCCCGGATTGGGGGGGATGAAAAACTGTTTTTT; CDR3aa: CVSSPRIGGDEKLFF
j_gene: TRBJ2-5; d_gene: NA; abundance: many; v_gene: TRBV7-2; CDR3nt: TGTGCCAGCAGCCCCCGAGCGGGCCAAGAGACCCAGTACTTC; CDR3aa: CASSPRAGQETQYF
j_gene: TRBJ2-7; d_gene: NA; abundance: many; v_gene: TRBV11-2; CDR3nt: TGTGCCAGCAGCTTAACTGGGACGGACTACGAGCAGTACTTC; CDR3aa: CASSLTGTDYEQYF
j_gene: TRBJ2-1; d_gene: NA; abundance: many; v_gene: TRBV7-2; CDR3nt: TGTGCCAGCAGCTCCCTAGGATTGGCTGTTAGCTCCTACAATGAGCAGTTCTTC; CDR3aa: CASSSLGLAVSSYNEQFF
j_gene: TRBJ2-1; d_gene: NA; abundance: many; v_gene: TRBV19; CDR3nt: TGTGCCAGTAGTGTGACAGACGGCAATGAGCAGTTCTTC; CDR3aa: CASSVTDGNEQFF
j_gene: TRBJ2-5; d_gene: NA; abundance: many; v_gene: TRBV3-1; CDR3nt: TGTGCCAGCAGCCAAGAGAGTTGGCGGAAAGAGACCCAGTACTTC; CDR3aa: CASSQESWRKETQYF
j_gene: TRBJ2-7; d_gene: TRBD1; abundance: NA; v_gene: TRBV6-2/TRBV6-3; CDR3nt: TGTGCCAGCAGAGGGGGCGCAGGTTCCTACGAGCAGTACTTC; CDR3aa: CASRGGAGSYEQYF
j_gene: TRBJ1-2; d_gene: TRBD1; abundance: few; v_gene: TRBV9; CDR3nt: TGTGCCAGCAGCGTCCGAGACGAGGGACAGCCTTCTTCTAACTATGGCTACACCTTC; CDR3aa: CASSVRDEGQPSSNYGYTF
j_gene: TRBJ2-3; d_gene: TRBD2; abundance: many; v_gene: TRBV28; CDR3nt: TGTGCCAGCAGTTTAGGGGGGGTTACAGATACGCAGTATTTT; CDR3aa: CASSLGGVTDTQYF
j_gene: TRBJ1-5; d_gene: NA; abundance: many; v_gene: TRBV2; CDR3nt: TGTGCCAGCAGTGAGAGGGGACCTTTACGCAATCAGCCCCAGCATTTT; CDR3aa: CASSERGPLRNQPQHF
j_gene: TRBJ1-6; d_gene: NA; abundance: NA; v_gene: TRBV9; CDR3nt: TGTGCCAGCAGCGTAGGGGTGAGTGGTAATTCACCCCTCCACTTT; CDR3aa: CASSVGVSGNSPLHF
j_gene: TRBJ1-1; d_gene: NA; abundance: NA; v_gene: TRBV5-1; CDR3nt: TGCGCCAGCAGCGGGGGGCCTAGAGGCACTGAAGCTTTCTTT; CDR3aa: CASSGGPRGTEAFF
j_gene: TRBJ2-7; d_gene: NA; abundance: many; v_gene: TRBV29-1; CDR3nt: TGCAGCGTTCTGGGACAGCGGGAGTACGAGCAGTACTTC; CDR3aa: CSVLGQREYEQYF
j_gene: TRBJ2-2; d_gene: NA; abundance: many; v_gene: TRBV12-3/TRBV12-4; CDR3nt: TGTGCCAGCAGTTTGATACAGGGCGGGGAGCTGTTTTTT; CDR3aa: CASSLIQGGELFF
j_gene: TRBJ2-7; d_gene: NA; abundance: many; v_gene: TRBV7-2; CDR3nt: TGTGCCAGCAGGGAGCGGACAGAGTACGAGCAGTACTTC; CDR3aa: CASRERTEYEQYF